Following are 20 T cell receptor beta chains from one sample sequenced in a study of cytomegalovirus exposure and HLA in healthy donors. Amplification used 60 Vbeta primers and 13 Jbeta primers. The repertoire was sequenced with immunoSEQ multiplex PCR; TCRdb's copy has only in-frame clones and lacks some. The data contain tens of thousands of clones, 72% of them singletons. The source material was PBMCs. The source of these receptors is a woman in her 50s in good health and CMV-seropositive.

The chain carries TRBV2 and TRBJ2-5; no clear D. Germline values: CDR1 SNHLY, CDR2 FYNNEI. CDR3 length equals 14 residues. Deletions cut 0 bases from V and 5 bases from J, with 10 bases between. CDR3 nucleotides: TGTGCCAGCAGTGAAGCTAGAGCTTGGGAGACCCAGTACTTC. It encodes CASSEARAWETQYF. Complete variable domain (other parts from reference TRBV2 and TRBJ2-5): EPEVTQTPSHQVTQMGQEVILRCVPISNHLYFYWYRQILGQKVEFLVSFYNNEISEKSEIFDDQFSVERPDGSNFTLKIRSTKLEDSAMYFCASSEARAWETQYFGPGTRLLVL.

The chain uses TRBV19 and TRBJ2-4; 8 bases match TRBD1. Unmatched junction bases numbered 4, after V lost 6 bases and J lost 6 bases. CDR3 length: 13 residues. Looked up from germline, CDR1 is LNHDA and CDR2 is SQIVND (reference sequence). The CDR3 DNA reads as TGTGCCAGTAGCGCCGGACAGGGAAACATTCAGTACTTC. Its protein product is CASSAGQGNIQYF.

This clone was seen once. One junction end disagrees with the germline gene, perhaps due to a read error. The chain employs TRBV19 and TRBJ2-7; perhaps TRBD1 as D (7 bases). Germline assignment: CDR1 LNHDA and CDR2 SQIVND (reference sequence). The CDR3 has 16 amino acids. The CDR3 sequence is CTSSIRRDSRSYEQYF. For the CDR3, the DNA is TGTACCAGTAGTATAAGGAGGGACAGCAGGTCCTACGAGCAGTACTTC.

The chain joins TRBV29-1 to TRBJ2-3; 10 positions agree with TRBD2. Germline V CDR1 and CDR2: SQVTM, ANQGSEA. The CDR3 totals 17 residues. V lost 4 bases to trimming and J lost 5 bases; unmatched junction nucleotides: 15. As DNA, the CDR3 is TGCAGCGTTGTTTCTGGCGGAGCGGGAGGGCCGGGAGATACGCAGTATTTT. Its translation: CSVVSGGAGGPGDTQYF.

About this clone: A read error may account for a junction end that differs from germline. The chain links TRBV5-6 to TRBJ2-3, with D possibly TRBD2 on 6 matching bases. The CDR3 length is 15 residues. Germline V gene lookup returns CDR1 SGHDT and CDR2 YYEEEE. CDR3 in DNA: TGTGCCGGCAGCTCGGGGGACCTCAACACAGATACGCAGTATTTT. This translates into CAGSSGDLNTDTQYF.

Details on this clone: Because the CDR3's place on the DNA is in doubt, the DNA is left out and the CDR3 is given as listed by TCRdb. V gene TRBV21-1 combines with J gene TRBJ1-1; the table's D call of TRBD1 was not tested on the DNA. TRBV21-1 is a pseudogene. The CDR3 is 20 residues long, ends included. Here the CDR3 reads CASSKVRWGRGIVRGTEAFF.

This clone turned up a few times. The chain recombines TRBV6-5 with TRBJ2-6; a possible D gene is TRBD1 (5 bases). The CDR3 runs 13 residues. V shed 6 bases and J shed 10 bases, with 13 bases lying between them. Germline values: CDR1 MNHEY, CDR2 SVGAGI. As DNA, the CDR3 is TGTGCCAGCAGGACCCAGGGCTATAACGTCCTGACTTTC. Protein sequence: CASRTQGYNVLTF.

The chain joins TRBV2 to TRBJ1-1; D is unresolved. Trimming shortened V by 7 bases and J by 4 bases, and 13 bases separated the two germline ends. Germline V gene lookup returns CDR1 SNHLY and CDR2 FYNNEI. The CDR3 spans 13 residues. CDR3 residues: CASNPGLSTEAFF. CDR3 in DNA: TGTGCCAGCAATCCGGGGTTGAGCACTGAAGCTTTCTTT.

This clone was recorded only once. The chain uses TRBV13 and TRBJ1-1; D remains ambiguous. CDR1 PRHDT and CDR2 FYEKMQ come from the germline V gene (reference sequence). This CDR3 spans 14 amino acids. V lost 5 bases to trimming and J lost 2 bases, with 12 bases between them. Here the CDR3 DNA reads TGTGCCAGCAGCGTCCTACAGAGAAACACTGAAGCTTTCTTT. As protein: CASSVLQRNTEAFF.

This clone has more than one count but fewer than ten. The chain recombines TRBV7-3 with TRBJ2-5; D remains unclear. From germline, CDR1 is SGHTA and CDR2 FQGTGA. The V and J ends lost 2 bases and 4 bases respectively, with 8 bases between them. The CDR3 is 13 residues long. CDR3 DNA sequence: TGTGCCAGCAGCTTAGCGAGATCAGAGACCCAGTACTTC. It codes for CASSLARSETQYF. Together with reference TRBV7-3 and TRBJ2-5, the CDR3 gives the full variable domain: GAGVSQTPSNKVTEKGKYVELRCDPISGHTALYWYRQSLGQGPEFLIYFQGTGAADDSGLPNDRFFAVRPEGSVSTLKIQRTERGDSAVYLCASSLARSETQYFGPGTRLLVL.

This chain joins TRBV7-8 and TRBJ2-5; 10 nucleotides agree with TRBD2. Germline lookup yields CDR1 SGHVS and CDR2 FQNEAQ. V trimming: 2 bases; J trimming: 5 bases; junction bases outside the gene matches: 11. CDR3 length equals 17 residues. CDR3 DNA: TGTGCCAGCAGCTTAATCGTTGCTAGCGGGGGCCGGGAGACCCAGTACTTC. Translating it yields CASSLIVASGGRETQYF.

The chain carries TRBV18 and TRBJ2-1; 8 bases map to TRBD2. The V and J ends lost 3 bases and 3 bases, in that order; junction bases with no gene match: 10. The CDR3 has 17 residues. Germline-derived CDR1 and CDR2 are KGHSH and LQKENI. CDR3 region: CASSPVETGGVYNEQFF. In DNA form, the CDR3 reads TGTGCCAGCTCACCCGTCGAAACGGGAGGGGTCTACAATGAGCAGTTCTTC.

As concerns this clone: One junction end disagrees with the germline gene, perhaps due to a read error. The rearrangement joins TRBV18 to TRBJ2-2; 7 nucleotides align to TRBD1. Germline CDR1 reads KGHSH; CDR2 reads LQKENI. This CDR3 spans 14 amino acids. CDR3 loop: CASSQTGNAGELFF. For the CDR3, the DNA is TGTGCCAGCTCACAGACAGGGAACGCCGGGGAGCTGTTTTTT.

The rearrangement joins TRBV6-1 to TRBJ2-7; the D gene is possibly TRBD1 (5 bases). V dropped 3 bases and J dropped 3 bases, with 12 bases sitting between them. The CDR3 is 14 amino acids. Germline CDR1 MNHNS, CDR2 SASEGT. CDR3 bases: TGTGCCAGCAGTGACTGGCAGGGCCTCTACGAGCAGTACTTC. Residues: CASSDWQGLYEQYF.

This rearrangement joins TRBV18 to TRBJ1-1, with 7 bases matching TRBD1. J was trimmed by 2 bases and V by 4 bases; bases with no gene match: 7. CDR3 length equals 15 residues. CDR1 and CDR2 (germline): KGHSH, LQKENI. The CDR3 nucleotides read TGTGCCAGCTCACAAGGACAGGATTTTAACACTGAAGCTTTCTTT. It codes for CASSQGQDFNTEAFF.

V gene TRBV9 combines with J gene TRBJ2-3, with a weak D call TRBD2 (7 bases). The germline CDR1 and CDR2 sequences are SGDLS and YYNGEE. The CDR3 has 17 residues. Trimming stripped 0 bases from V and 2 bases from J, with 16 bases between. CDR3 DNA: TGTGCCAGCAGCGTAGATGGGGGGGCCCCTGCCACAGATACGCAGTATTTT. Residues: CASSVDGGAPATDTQYF. Combining the CDR3 with reference TRBV9 and TRBJ2-3 gives the whole variable domain DSGVTQTPKHLITATGQRVTLRCSPRSGDLSVYWYQQSLDQGLQFLIQYYNGEERAKGNILERFSAQQFPDLHSELNLSSLELGDSALYFCASSVDGGAPATDTQYFGPGTRLTVL.

The chain carries TRBV7-9 and TRBJ2-3, with 7 bases fitting TRBD1. The V and J ends lost 0 bases and 2 bases, in that order; junction bases with no gene match: 5. The CDR3 has 16 residues. Germline V gene data show CDR1 as SEHNR and CDR2 as FQNEAQ (reference sequence). The CDR3, as DNA: TGTGCCAGCAGCTTAGCACTGACAGGGACCACAGATACGCAGTATTTT. Amino acid sequence: CASSLALTGTTDTQYF. Supplemented by reference TRBV7-9 and TRBJ2-3, the full variable domain reads DTGVSQNPRHKITKRGQNVTFRCDPISEHNRLYWYRQTLGQGPEFLTYFQNEAQLEKSRLLSDRFSAERPKGSFSTLEIQRTEQGDSAMYLCASSLALTGTTDTQYFGPGTRLTVL.

The chain recombines TRBV5-6 with TRBJ1-5; D remains unclear. The germline V gene encodes CDR1 SGHDT and CDR2 YYEEEE. The V and J ends lost 2 bases and 0 bases respectively, with 3 bases between them. The CDR3 sequence is 13 residues long. DNA for the CDR3: TGTGCCAGCAGCTTATATAGCAATCAGCCCCAGCATTTT. Protein product: CASSLYSNQPQHF.

The V gene is TRBV6-6, the J gene TRBJ2-7; 8 bases fit TRBD1. Germline V CDR1 and CDR2: MNHNY, SVGAGI (reference sequence). Trimming removed 5 bases from V and 6 bases from J; junction bases left unmatched: 6. There are 13 residues in the CDR3. CDR3 sequence: CASSTRGPGEQYF. CDR3 coding DNA: TGTGCCAGCAGTACCAGGGGGCCCGGCGAGCAGTACTTC.

The J gene is TRBJ2-1, the V gene TRBV7-6; 9 bases line up with TRBD2. This CDR3 contains 20 residues. With 1 base clipped from V and 8 bases from J, the junction kept 21 bases outside the gene matches. CDR1 SGHVS and CDR2 FNYEAQ come from the germline V gene. In nucleotides, the CDR3 is TGTGCCAGCAGCTTAGTTCTAGGGGGTAGCAGCGGGAGGCCGGGGGATGAGCAGTTCTTC. Its translation: CASSLVLGGSSGRPGDEQFF.